This entry describes one TCR beta chain. This sample is part of a study of blood T cell repertoires in COVID-19. Study overall: Material from acute and convalescent COVID-19 was sourced from the United States, Italy and Spain. PBMCs, B-cell-depleted T cells, or T cells were the source of the cDNA or gDNA that made up the material.

The CDR3 sequence is 17 residues long. J was trimmed by 2 bases and V by 0 bases; bases with no gene match: 4. CDR1 and CDR2 (germline): KGHSY, FQNENV. In the original analysis: Amplification with reference gene primers provided the estimates of nucleated cell counts. The method was immunoSEQ multiplex PCR; TCRdb's version includes in-frame clones alone and lacks a portion of them. That table is the source of V, J and clone size, and D and trimming were worked out from the DNA. This sample has 75,000 to 100,000 clones, with approximately 88% found just once. Sequencing used peripheral blood. The rearrangement links TRBV16 to TRBJ2-5; TRBD1 agrees at 12 bases. This TCR was sampled from a man aged 55 to 70 with acute or convalescent COVID-19. The CDR3, as DNA: TGTGCCAGCAGCCAATCGAGGGACAGGGGGCAGCAAGAGACCCAGTACTTC. Amino acid sequence: CASSQSRDRGQQETQYF.